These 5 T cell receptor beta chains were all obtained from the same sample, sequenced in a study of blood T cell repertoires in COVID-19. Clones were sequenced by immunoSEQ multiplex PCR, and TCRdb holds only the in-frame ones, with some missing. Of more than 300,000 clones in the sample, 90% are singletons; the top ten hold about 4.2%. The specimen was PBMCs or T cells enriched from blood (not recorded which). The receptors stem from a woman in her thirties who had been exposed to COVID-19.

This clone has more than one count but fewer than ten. DNA for the CDR3: TGTGCCAGCATAGGACAGGGACTTGGTGGCTACACCTTC. This encodes CASIGQGLGGYTF. The chain couples TRBV2 to TRBJ1-2; 8 bases align to TRBD1. CDR3 size: 13 residues. Germline CDR1 and CDR2: SNHLY and FYNNEI. The V segment lost 7 bases and the J segment 7 bases; nucleotides outside the gene matches: 8.

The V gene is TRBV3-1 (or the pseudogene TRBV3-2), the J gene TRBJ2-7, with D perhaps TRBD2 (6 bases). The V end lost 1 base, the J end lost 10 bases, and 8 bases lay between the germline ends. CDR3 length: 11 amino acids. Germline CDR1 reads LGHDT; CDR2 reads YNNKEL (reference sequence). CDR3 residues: CASSQAGVQYF. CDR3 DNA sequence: TGTGCCAGCAGCCAAGCGGGGGTTCAGTACTTC.

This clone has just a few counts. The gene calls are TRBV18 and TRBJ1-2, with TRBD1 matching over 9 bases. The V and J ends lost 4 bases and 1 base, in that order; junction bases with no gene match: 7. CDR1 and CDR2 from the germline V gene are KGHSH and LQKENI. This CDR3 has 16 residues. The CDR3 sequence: CASSQNPGQGNYGYTF. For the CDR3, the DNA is TGTGCCAGCTCACAAAACCCGGGACAGGGTAACTATGGCTACACCTTC.

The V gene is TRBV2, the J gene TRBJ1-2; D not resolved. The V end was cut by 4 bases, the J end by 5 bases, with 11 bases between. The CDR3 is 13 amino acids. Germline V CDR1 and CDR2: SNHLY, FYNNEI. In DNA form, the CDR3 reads TGTGCCAGCAGTGTAGGCTCAGCGTATGGCTACACCTTC. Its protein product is CASSVGSAYGYTF.

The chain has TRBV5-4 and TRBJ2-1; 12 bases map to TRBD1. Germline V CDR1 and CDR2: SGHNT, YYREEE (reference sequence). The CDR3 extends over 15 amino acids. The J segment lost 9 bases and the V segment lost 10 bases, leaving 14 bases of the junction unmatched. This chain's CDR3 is CACIYRDRGPIEQFF. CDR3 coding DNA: TGTGCCTGTATTTACCGGGACAGGGGGCCGATTGAGCAGTTCTTC.